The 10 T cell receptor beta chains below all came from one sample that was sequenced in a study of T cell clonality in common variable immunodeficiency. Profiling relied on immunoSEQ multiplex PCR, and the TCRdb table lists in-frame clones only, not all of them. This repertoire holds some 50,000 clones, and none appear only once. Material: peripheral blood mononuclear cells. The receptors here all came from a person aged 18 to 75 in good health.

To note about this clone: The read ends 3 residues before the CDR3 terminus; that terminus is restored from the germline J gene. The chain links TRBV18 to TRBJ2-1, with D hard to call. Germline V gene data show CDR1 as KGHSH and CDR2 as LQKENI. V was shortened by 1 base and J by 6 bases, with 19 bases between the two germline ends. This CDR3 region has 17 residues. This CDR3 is CASSPRASPLSSNEQFF. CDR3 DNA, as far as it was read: TGTGCCAGCTCACCACGGGCCTCTCCCTTATCTTCCAATGAG.

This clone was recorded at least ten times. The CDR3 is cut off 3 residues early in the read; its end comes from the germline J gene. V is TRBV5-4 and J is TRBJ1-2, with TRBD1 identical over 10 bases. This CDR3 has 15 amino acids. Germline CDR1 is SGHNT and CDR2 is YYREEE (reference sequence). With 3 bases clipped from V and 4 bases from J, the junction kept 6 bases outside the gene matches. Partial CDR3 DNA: TGTGCCAGCAGCTCCCGGGGACAGGGGTTCTATGGC. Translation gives CASSSRGQGFYG. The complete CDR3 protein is CASSSRGQGFYGYTF.

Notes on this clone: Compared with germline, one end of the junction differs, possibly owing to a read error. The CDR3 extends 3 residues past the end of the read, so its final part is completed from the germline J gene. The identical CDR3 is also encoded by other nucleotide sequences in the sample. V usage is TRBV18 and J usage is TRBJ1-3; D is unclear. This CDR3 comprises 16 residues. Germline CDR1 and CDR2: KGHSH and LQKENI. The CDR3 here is CASSLGEVGSGNTIYF. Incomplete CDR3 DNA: TGTGCCAGCTCACTCGGGGAGGTGGGCTCTGGAAACACG.

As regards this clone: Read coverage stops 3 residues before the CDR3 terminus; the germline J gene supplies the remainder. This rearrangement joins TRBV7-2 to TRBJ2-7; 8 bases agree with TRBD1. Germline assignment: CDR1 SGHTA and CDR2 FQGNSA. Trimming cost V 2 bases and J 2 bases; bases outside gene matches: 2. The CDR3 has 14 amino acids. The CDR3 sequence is CASSLRQGPYEQYF. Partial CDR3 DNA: TGTGCCAGCAGCTTACGACAGGGGCCCTACGAG. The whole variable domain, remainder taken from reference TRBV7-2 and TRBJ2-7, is GAGVSQSPSNKVTEKGKDVELRCDPISGHTALYWYRQSLGQGLEFLIYFQGNSAPDKSGLPSDRFSAERTGGSVSTLTIQRTQQEDSAVYLCASSLRQGPYEQYFGPGTRLTVT.

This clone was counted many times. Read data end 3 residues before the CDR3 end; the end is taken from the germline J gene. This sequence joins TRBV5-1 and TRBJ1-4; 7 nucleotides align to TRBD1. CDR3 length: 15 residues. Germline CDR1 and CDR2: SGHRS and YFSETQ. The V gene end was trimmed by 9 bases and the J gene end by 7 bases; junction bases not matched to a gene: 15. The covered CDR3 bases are TGCGCCACCCCCCGACGAAGGGACAGCCCTGAAAAA. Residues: CATPRRRDSPEK. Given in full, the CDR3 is CATPRRRDSPEKLFF.

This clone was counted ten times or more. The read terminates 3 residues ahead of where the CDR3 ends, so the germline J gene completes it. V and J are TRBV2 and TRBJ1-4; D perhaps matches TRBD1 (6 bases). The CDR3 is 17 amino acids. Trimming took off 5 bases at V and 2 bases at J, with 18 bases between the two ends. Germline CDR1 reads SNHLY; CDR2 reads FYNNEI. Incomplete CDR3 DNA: TGTGCCAGCAGTTTTTTAAACAGGGTTCGGACTAATGAAAAA. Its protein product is CASSFLNRVRTNEK. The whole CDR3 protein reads CASSFLNRVRTNEKLFF.

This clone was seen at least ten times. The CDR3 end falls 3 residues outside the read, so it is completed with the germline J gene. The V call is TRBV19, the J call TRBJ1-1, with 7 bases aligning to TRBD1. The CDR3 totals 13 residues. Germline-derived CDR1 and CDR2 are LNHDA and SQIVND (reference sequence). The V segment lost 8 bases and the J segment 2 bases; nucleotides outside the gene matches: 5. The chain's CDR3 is CASDDRANTEAFF. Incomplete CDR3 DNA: TGTGCCAGTGACGACAGGGCAAACACTGAA.

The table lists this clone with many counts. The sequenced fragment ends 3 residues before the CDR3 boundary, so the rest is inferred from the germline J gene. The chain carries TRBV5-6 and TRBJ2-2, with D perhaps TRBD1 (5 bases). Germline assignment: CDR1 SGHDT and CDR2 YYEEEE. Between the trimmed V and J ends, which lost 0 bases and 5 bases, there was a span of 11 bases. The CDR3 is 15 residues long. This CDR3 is CASSLVGQGTGELFF. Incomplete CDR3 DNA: TGTGCCAGCAGCTTGGTTGGACAAGGAACCGGGGAG.

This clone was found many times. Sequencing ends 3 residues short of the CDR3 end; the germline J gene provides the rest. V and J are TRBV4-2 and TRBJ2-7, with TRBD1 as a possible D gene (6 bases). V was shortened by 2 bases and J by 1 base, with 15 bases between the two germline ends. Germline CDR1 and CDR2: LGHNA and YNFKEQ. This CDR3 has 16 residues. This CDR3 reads CASSQWVSGESYEQYF. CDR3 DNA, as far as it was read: TGTGCCAGCAGCCAATGGGTTTCAGGGGAATCCTACGAG.

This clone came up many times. The DNA read from the CDR3 is TGTGCCATCAGTGAAGGCGGCTACGAG. As protein: CAISEGGYE. The whole CDR3 protein reads CAISEGGYEQYF. The rearrangement links TRBV10-3 to TRBJ2-7; D gene unclear. The CDR3 is cut off 3 residues early in the read; its end comes from the germline J gene. The CDR3 contains 12 residues. Germline CDR1 reads ENHRY; CDR2 reads SYGVKD. V was pared by 3 bases and J by 3 bases, with 6 bases between.